The 6 T cell receptor beta chains presented below share a single source sample, sequenced in a study of blood T cell repertoires in COVID-19. Assay: immunoSEQ multiplex PCR; the TCRdb copy retains only in-frame clones and omits some. The data contain 110,000 or so clones, around 85% of them singletons. The sample taken for sequencing was peripheral blood. All receptors derive from a man aged 55 to 69 with acute or convalescent COVID-19.

This clone appeared a few times. This sequence joins TRBV5-1 and TRBJ2-5; possibly TRBD1 for D (5 bases). V lost 5 bases, J lost 1 base, and 15 bases lay in between. CDR1 and CDR2 from the germline V gene are SGHRS and YFSETQ. This CDR3 comprises 15 residues. CDR3 sequence reads: CASRKEDTSQETQYF. In nucleotides, the CDR3 is TGCGCCAGCAGAAAAGAGGACACAAGCCAAGAGACCCAGTACTTC.

This clone occurred once. The chain uses TRBV5-4 and TRBJ2-7; TRBD2 might be the D (6 bases). Germline assignment: CDR1 SGHNT and CDR2 YYREEE (reference sequence). Trimming took off 2 bases at V and 2 bases at J, with 14 bases between the two ends. The CDR3 runs 15 residues. In DNA, the CDR3 is TGTGCCAGCAGCTTTTCGCGGGAAGGCGCCTACGAGCAGTACTTC. It specifies CASSFSREGAYEQYF.

This chain connects TRBV30 to TRBJ2-6; TRBD1 matches 8 bases. The V segment lost 7 bases and the J segment 0 bases; nucleotides outside the gene matches: 11. Germline values: CDR1 GTSNPN, CDR2 SVGIG (reference sequence). The CDR3 spans 17 residues. The CDR3 DNA sequence: TGTGCCTTCCACCCAGGGACAGGCCTCTCTGGGGCCAACGTCCTGACTTTC. Translating it yields CAFHPGTGLSGANVLTF.

The gene calls are TRBV5-1 and TRBJ1-1; tentative D call: TRBD1 (5 bases). CDR1 is SGHRS and CDR2 is YFSETQ in the germline V gene. The CDR3 runs 13 residues. The V and J ends lost 6 bases and 5 bases respectively, with 14 bases between them. The DNA of the CDR3 is TGCGCCAGCATTGAAAGGGAGGGGACTGAAGCTTTCTTT. It codes for CASIEREGTEAFF.

The chain combines TRBV27 with TRBJ1-5; D may be TRBD1 (5 bases). CDR3 length: 13 amino acids. The germline CDR1 and CDR2 sequences are MNHEY and SMNVEV (reference sequence). The V end lost 6 bases, the J end lost 12 bases, and 18 bases lay between the germline ends. CDR3 bases: TGTGCCAGCAGGAACTTACCACAGGACATCCAGCATTTT. Translated, it gives CASRNLPQDIQHF.

V usage is TRBV28 and J usage is TRBJ2-3; TRBD1 might be the D (6 bases). The germline V and J ends were trimmed by 5 bases and 2 bases, with 20 bases remaining between them. Germline V CDR1 and CDR2: MDHEN, SYDVKM. This CDR3 has 17 amino acids. CDR3 bases: TGTGCCAGCAGTCCATTAACAGGGCCCGCGAACACAGATACGCAGTATTTT. As protein: CASSPLTGPANTDTQYF.